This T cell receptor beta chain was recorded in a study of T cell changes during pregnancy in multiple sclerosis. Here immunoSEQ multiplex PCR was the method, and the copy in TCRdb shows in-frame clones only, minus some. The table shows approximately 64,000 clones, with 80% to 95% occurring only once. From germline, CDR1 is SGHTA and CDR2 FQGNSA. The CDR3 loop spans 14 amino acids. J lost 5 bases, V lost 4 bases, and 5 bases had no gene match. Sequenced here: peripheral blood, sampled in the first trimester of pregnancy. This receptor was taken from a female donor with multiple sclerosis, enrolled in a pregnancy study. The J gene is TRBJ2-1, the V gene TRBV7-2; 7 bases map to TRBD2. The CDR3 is CASSSQRDDNEQFF. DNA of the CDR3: TGTGCCAGCAGCTCCCAGCGGGATGACAATGAGCAGTTCTTC.